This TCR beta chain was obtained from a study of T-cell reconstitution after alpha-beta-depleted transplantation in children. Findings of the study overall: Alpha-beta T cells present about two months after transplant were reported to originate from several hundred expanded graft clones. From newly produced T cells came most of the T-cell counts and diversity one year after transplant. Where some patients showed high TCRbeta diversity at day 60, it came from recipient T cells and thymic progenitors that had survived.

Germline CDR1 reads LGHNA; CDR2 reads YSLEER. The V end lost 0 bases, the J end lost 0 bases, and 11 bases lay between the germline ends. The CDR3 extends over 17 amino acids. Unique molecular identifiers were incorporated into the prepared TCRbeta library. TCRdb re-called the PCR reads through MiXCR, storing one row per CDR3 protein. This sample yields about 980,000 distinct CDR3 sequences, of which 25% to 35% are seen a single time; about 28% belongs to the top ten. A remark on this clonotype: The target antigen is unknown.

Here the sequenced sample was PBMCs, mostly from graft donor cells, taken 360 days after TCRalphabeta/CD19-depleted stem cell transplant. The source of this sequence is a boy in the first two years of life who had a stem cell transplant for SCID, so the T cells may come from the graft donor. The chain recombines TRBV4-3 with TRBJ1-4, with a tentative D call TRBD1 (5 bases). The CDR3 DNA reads TGCGCCAGCAGCCAAGATTGGCGAGGGGCAACTAATGAAAAACTGTTTTTT. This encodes CASSQDWRGATNEKLFF.